Sequencing of this TCR beta chain was carried out in a study of technical replicates of blood from several donors. V trimming: 5 bases; J trimming: 2 bases; junction bases outside the gene matches: 13. Germline V lookup: CDR1 LNHDA, CDR2 SQIVND (reference sequence). This CDR3 is built from 17 residues. Profiling relied on immunoSEQ multiplex PCR, and the TCRdb table lists in-frame clones only, not all of them. The sample lists fewer than 45,000 clones; over 95% were seen once. This clonotype originated in a human donor in good health. The gene calls are TRBV19 and TRBJ2-3; 7 bases are a match to TRBD2. Sequencing was done on a sample of T cells isolated from PBMCs. CDR3: CASSVTGGPPYTDTQYF. As DNA, the CDR3 is TGTGCCAGTAGTGTAACGGGAGGACCCCCCTACACAGATACGCAGTATTTT.